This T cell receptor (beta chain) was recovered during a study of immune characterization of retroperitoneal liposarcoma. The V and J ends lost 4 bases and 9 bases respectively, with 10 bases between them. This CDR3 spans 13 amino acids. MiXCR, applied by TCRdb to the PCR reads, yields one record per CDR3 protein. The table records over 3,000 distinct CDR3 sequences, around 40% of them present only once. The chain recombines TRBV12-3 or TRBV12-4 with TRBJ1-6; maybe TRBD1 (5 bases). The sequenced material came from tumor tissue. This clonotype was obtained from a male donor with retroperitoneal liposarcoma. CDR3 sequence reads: CASSSDRVSPLHF. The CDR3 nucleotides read TGTGCCAGCAGTTCAGACAGAGTTTCACCCCTCCACTTT.